The 15 T cell receptor beta chains reported below all come from one sample, sequenced in a study of radiation and T cells in renal cell carcinoma. Measured with immunoSEQ multiplex PCR; TCRdb has only the in-frame clones, and not every one. The sample has approximately 120,000 clones, approximately 78% seen once. Time point denoted: baseline pretreatment blood. Treatment described: 15 Gy SBRT to primary tumor, nephrectomy 4 weeks later. The sequencing here drew on blood, taken from a patient whose treatment included radiotherapy and nephrectomy. Receptors were obtained from a woman aged 60-75 years with renal cell carcinoma.

The chain employs TRBV6-5 and TRBJ2-3; D might be TRBD1 (6 bases). The germline V gene encodes CDR1 MNHEY and CDR2 SVGAGI. Trimming removed 5 bases from V and 2 bases from J, with 11 bases in between. The CDR3 extends over 14 amino acids. In nucleotides, the CDR3 is TGTGCCAGCAGTACCGGACAGTTCACAGATACGCAGTATTTT. This gives the protein CASSTGQFTDTQYF.

The genes are TRBV5-5 and TRBJ2-3; D call uncertain. Trimming shortened V by 4 bases and J by 6 bases, and 9 bases separated the two germline ends. Germline loops: CDR1 SGHKS, CDR2 YYEKEE (reference sequence). The CDR3 extends over 12 amino acids. CDR3 bases: TGTGCCAGCAGCCGCTTAGGGGATACGCAGTATTTT. Translation gives CASSRLGDTQYF.

The V call is TRBV6-1, the J call TRBJ1-3; no clear D. The V end was cut by 3 bases, the J end by 0 bases, with 9 bases between. Germline V gives CDR1 MNHNS, CDR2 SASEGT. The CDR3 has 15 residues. The DNA for the CDR3 is TGTGCCAGCAGTGAGTACAGCAACTCTGGAAACACCATATATTTT. It encodes CASSEYSNSGNTIYF.

The chain carries TRBV10-3 and TRBJ1-1; possible D gene TRBD1, 5 bases. CDR1 is ENHRY and CDR2 is SYGVKD in the germline V gene. This CDR3 is 13 amino acids long. The V end lost 5 bases, the J end lost 7 bases, and 14 bases lay between the germline ends. The CDR3 nucleotides read TGTGCCATCAGTACGGGACTTTATGGTGAAGCTTTCTTT. This gives the protein CAISTGLYGEAFF.

The rearrangement uses TRBV7-2 and TRBJ2-1; D gene ambiguous. Germline loops: CDR1 SGHTA, CDR2 FQGNSA. The CDR3 runs 16 residues. With 5 bases removed from V and 0 bases from J, the gap between germline ends came to 14 bases. In DNA, the CDR3 is TGTGCCAGCAGCCCGTCCTGGGGTAGCTCCTACAATGAGCAGTTCTTC. Translating it yields CASSPSWGSSYNEQFF.

The chain carries TRBV28 and TRBJ1-3; D gene uncertain. Germline-derived CDR1 and CDR2 are MDHEN and SYDVKM. The CDR3 totals 12 residues. V shed 11 bases and J shed 3 bases, with 11 bases lying between them. CDR3 in amino acids: CAGGKGGNTIYF. CDR3 DNA sequence: TGTGCCGGAGGGAAAGGTGGAAACACCATATATTTT.

The J gene is TRBJ2-3, the V gene TRBV6-1, with D perhaps given as TRBD1 or TRBD2 (5 bases each). This CDR3 is 13 amino acids long. Trimming took 6 bases from V and 6 from J, leaving 13 bases between them. Germline values: CDR1 MNHNS, CDR2 SASEGT. This CDR3 reads CASRGTLLDTQYF. CDR3 nucleotide sequence: TGTGCCAGCAGGGGGACCTTACTGGATACGCAGTATTTT.

This chain links TRBV5-1 with TRBJ2-5, with a tentative D call TRBD2 (5 bases). Germline assignment: CDR1 SGHRS and CDR2 YFSETQ. The germline V and J ends were trimmed by 4 bases and 2 bases, with 18 bases remaining between them. The CDR3 runs 16 residues. The CDR3: CASSPSTGRGQETQYF. The CDR3 region has the DNA TGCGCCAGCAGCCCATCTACTGGGAGAGGGCAAGAGACCCAGTACTTC.

This chain uses TRBV4-1 with TRBJ1-1; no clear D. V was trimmed by 0 bases and J by 0 bases, leaving 14 bases between them. The CDR3 covers 17 residues. Germline CDR1 and CDR2: MGHRA and YSYEKL. This chain's CDR3 is CASSQDPFSTMNTEAFF. The CDR3 region has the DNA TGCGCCAGCAGCCAAGATCCCTTCTCAACCATGAACACTGAAGCTTTCTTT.

CDR3 nucleotide sequence: TGTGCCAGCAGTTCCCCCCGGGACAGGGGATTCGAGCAGTACTTC. Its protein product is CASSSPRDRGFEQYF. This sequence joins TRBV7-2 and TRBJ2-7, with TRBD1 identical over 10 bases. Trimming cost V 6 bases and J 6 bases; bases outside gene matches: 11. The CDR3 is made up of 15 amino acids. CDR1 is SGHTA, CDR2 FQGNSA, per germline.

J is TRBJ2-7 and V is TRBV10-2; a possible D gene is TRBD2 (6 bases). CDR3 length: 13 amino acids. Trimming left V 7 bases short and J 3 bases short, with 13 bases between. From germline, CDR1 is WSHSY and CDR2 SAAADI. CDR3: CASMEGPLYEQYF. The CDR3 DNA is TGCGCCAGCATGGAGGGACCGCTCTACGAGCAGTACTTC.

V and J are TRBV5-4 and TRBJ2-7; 8 bases are shared with TRBD1. CDR1 and CDR2 from the germline V gene are SGHNT and YYREEE (reference sequence). With 2 bases clipped from V and 4 bases from J, the junction kept 8 bases outside the gene matches. CDR3 length: 15 amino acids. CDR3: CASSFGQGVPYEQYF. CDR3 DNA sequence: TGTGCCAGCAGCTTCGGACAGGGCGTTCCGTACGAGCAGTACTTC. Filled out from reference TRBV5-4 and TRBJ2-7, the complete variable domain reads ETGVTQSPTHLIKTRGQQVTLRCSSQSGHNTVSWYQQALGQGPQFIFQYYREEENGRGNFPPRFSGLQFPNYSSELNVNALELDDSALYLCASSFGQGVPYEQYFGPGTRLTVT.

In its sample, this clone was seen once. The chain joins TRBV20-1 to TRBJ1-1; D is uncertain. Trimming shortened V by 3 bases and J by 3 bases, and 5 bases separated the two germline ends. There are 11 residues in the CDR3. The germline CDR1 and CDR2 sequences are DFQATT and SNEGSKA (reference sequence). The CDR3 nucleotides are TGCAGTGCTAGCCTCCACACTGAAGCTTTCTTT. Translation: CSASLHTEAFF.

This clone was seen a few times. The genes are TRBV28 and TRBJ1-1; D is possibly TRBD1 (6 bases). Germline CDR1 reads MDHEN; CDR2 reads SYDVKM. The V end was cut by 6 bases, the J end by 1 base, with 9 bases between. CDR3 length: 13 amino acids. The CDR3 coding sequence is TGTGCCAGCAGCTGGACAGAGAACACTGAAGCTTTCTTT. Translated: CASSWTENTEAFF. The whole variable domain, filled in from reference TRBV28 and TRBJ1-1, reads DVKVTQSSRYLVKRTGEKVFLECVQDMDHENMFWYRQDPGLGLRLIYFSYDVKMKEKGDIPEGYSVSREKKERFSLILESASTNQTSMYLCASSWTENTEAFFGQGTRLTVV.

The chain has TRBV5-4 and TRBJ2-5, with 10 bases fitting TRBD2. In germline, CDR1 is SGHNT, CDR2 YYREEE (reference sequence). Unmatched junction bases numbered 5, after V lost 2 bases and J lost 4 bases. The CDR3 totals 15 residues. CDR3 sequence (DNA): TGTGCCAGCAGCTTACAGCTAGCGGGGGCAGAGACCCAGTACTTC. This sequence encodes CASSLQLAGAETQYF. Combining the CDR3 with reference TRBV5-4 and TRBJ2-5 gives the whole variable domain ETGVTQSPTHLIKTRGQQVTLRCSSQSGHNTVSWYQQALGQGPQFIFQYYREEENGRGNFPPRFSGLQFPNYSSELNVNALELDDSALYLCASSLQLAGAETQYFGPGTRLLVL.